The 15 T cell receptor beta chains presented below share a single source sample, sequenced in a study of vaccination and CD4 T cells after COVID-19. With the Oncomine TCR Beta short-read assay, DNA from cultured CD4+ T cells was sequenced. TCRdb fed the PCR reads into MiXCR, producing one record per CDR3 protein. The table lists under 15,000 distinct CDR3 sequences, over 40% of them singletons. Their antigen targets remain unknown. Noted treatment: approximately 10-day PBMC culture with coronavirus spike peptide pools or control peptides (ViraFEST assay). The material sequenced was CD4+ T cells from blood, cultured in vitro. Receptors originate from a human donor who had recovered from COVID-19.

V is TRBV28 and J is TRBJ2-1; perhaps TRBD1 as D (5 bases). Germline loops: CDR1 MDHEN, CDR2 SYDVKM. V was trimmed by 6 bases and J by 9 bases, leaving 18 bases between them. The CDR3 runs to 14 residues. This CDR3 is CASSRQLRGREQFF. The CDR3 DNA follows: TGTGCCAGCAGCAGACAGCTCCGAGGACGTGAGCAGTTCTTC.

This clonotype was picked up a small number of times. The chain has TRBV21-1 and TRBJ1-5. TRBV21-1 counts as a pseudogene. The CDR3 loop spans 17 amino acids. CDR3 nucleotides: TGTGCCAGCAGCCCCTCCCATTCCTGGGGTTGCAATCAGCCCCAGCATTTT. Translated, it gives CASSPSHSWGCNQPQHF.

This clonotype was observed a handful of times. The V and J genes are TRBV27 and TRBJ2-2; D is possibly TRBD1 (5 bases). CDR1 and CDR2 (germline): MNHEY, SMNVEV (reference sequence). The CDR3 covers 19 residues. V was clipped by 4 bases and J by 2 bases, with 23 bases between them. CDR3 in DNA: TGTGCCAGCAGTTCGATCCATCTCGTGGGGCCACTTAACACCGGGGAGCTGTTTTTT. Its protein is CASSSIHLVGPLNTGELFF.

CDR3: CSARPLTRTAYNEQFF. In DNA, the CDR3 is TGCAGTGCTAGACCCCTTACGAGGACGGCATACAATGAGCAGTTCTTC. This chain connects TRBV20-1 to TRBJ2-1, with unresolved D. Between the trimmed V and J ends, which lost 2 bases and 4 bases, there was a span of 18 bases. The CDR3 is made up of 16 amino acids. CDR1 and CDR2 (germline): DFQATT, SNEGSKA (reference sequence).

This chain links TRBV7-2 with TRBJ2-1; TRBD1 or TRBD2 may be the D gene (5 bases each). Trimming took 1 base from V and 5 from J, leaving 15 bases between them. Germline V gene data show CDR1 as SGHTA and CDR2 as FQGNSA. The CDR3 loop spans 16 amino acids. CDR3: CASSLEGRRGHNEQFF. DNA of the CDR3: TGTGCCAGCAGCTTAGAGGGGAGAAGGGGCCACAATGAGCAGTTCTTC. The complete variable domain, with remaining parts taken from reference TRBV7-2 and TRBJ2-1, reads GAGVSQSPSNKVTEKGKDVELRCDPISGHTALYWYRQSLGQGLEFLIYFQGNSAPDKSGLPSDRFSAERTGGSVSTLTIQRTQQEDSAVYLCASSLEGRRGHNEQFFGPGTRLTVL.

The V and J genes are TRBV27 and TRBJ1-1; TRBD1 matches 8 bases. The J segment lost 4 bases and the V segment lost 6 bases, leaving 4 bases of the junction unmatched. There are 13 residues in the CDR3. CDR1 is MNHEY and CDR2 is SMNVEV in the germline V gene (reference sequence). CDR3 sequence: CASRNRGTTEAFF. CDR3 coding DNA: TGTGCCAGCAGAAACAGGGGGACCACTGAAGCTTTCTTT.

The CDR3 region has the DNA TGTGCCAGCAGCTTAGCCAGGGGTGGTCGGTCCATACTTGGCTACACCTTC. Translating it yields CASSLARGGRSILGYTF. This chain uses TRBV7-8 with TRBJ1-2, with a weak D call TRBD1 (6 bases). Trimming shortened V by 0 bases and J by 7 bases, and 21 bases separated the two germline ends. Per germline, CDR1 SGHVS and CDR2 FQNEAQ. The CDR3 has 17 amino acids. Full variable domain (outside the CDR3, taken from reference TRBV7-8 and TRBJ1-2): GAGVSQSPRYKVAKRGQDVALRCDPISGHVSLFWYQQALGQGPEFLTYFQNEAQLDKSGLPSDRFFAERPEGSVSTLKIQRTQQEDSAVYLCASSLARGGRSILGYTFGSGTRLTVV.

The V call is TRBV10-3, the J call TRBJ1-2; D remains unclear. The CDR3 is made up of 12 amino acids. V gave up 3 bases and J gave up 4 bases, with 6 bases separating them. Germline V gives CDR1 ENHRY, CDR2 SYGVKD. CDR3 protein: CAISDQGYGYTF. As DNA, the CDR3 is TGTGCCATCAGTGACCAAGGCTATGGCTACACCTTC.

CDR3 DNA: TGTGCCAGCAGCTTCCGGGACCTAGGGCCAAATTCACCCCTCCACTTT. Its protein product is CASSFRDLGPNSPLHF. The chain uses TRBV5-6 and TRBJ1-6; weak D call: TRBD1 (5 bases). Trimming pared 2 bases from V and 7 bases from J, leaving 16 bases between. Germline CDR1 is SGHDT and CDR2 is YYEEEE. The CDR3 loop spans 16 amino acids.

The chain employs TRBV10-2 and TRBJ1-5; D is possibly TRBD1 (5 bases). Trimming cost V 6 bases and J 10 bases, with 19 bases left between them. Germline CDR1 and CDR2: WSHSY and SAAADI. The CDR3 is 14 residues long. The CDR3 loop is CASRDPGARGPQHF. For the CDR3, the DNA is TGCGCCAGCAGAGATCCCGGGGCCCGAGGTCCCCAGCATTTT.

The chain joins TRBV21-1 to TRBJ1-5; the table's D call, TRBD1, was not checked against the DNA. TRBV21-1 is a pseudogene. The CDR3 loop spans 16 amino acids. CDR3 nucleotide sequence: TGTGCCAGCAGCAAAGTTGTAGGGGATTTATTCAAGTCCCAGCATTTT. This translates into CASSKVVGDLFKSQHF.

This clonotype has more than one count but fewer than ten. This chain links TRBV6-1 with TRBJ1-5; 7 nucleotides agree with TRBD1. After removal of 2 bases from V and 5 bases from J, the junction contained 6 bases not matched to a gene. The germline gives CDR1 MNHNS, CDR2 SASEGT. The CDR3 sequence is 15 residues long. CDR3: CASSELGRGYQPQHF. In DNA, the CDR3 is TGTGCCAGCAGTGAACTCGGCAGGGGGTATCAGCCCCAGCATTTT.

J is TRBJ2-6 and V is TRBV5-4, with D perhaps given as TRBD1 or TRBD2 (5 bases each). The CDR3 is made up of 16 amino acids. V lost 5 bases and J 0 bases, leaving 12 bases between the germline ends. CDR1 is SGHNT, CDR2 YYREEE, per germline (reference sequence). CDR3 DNA sequence: TGTGCCAGCAGACCGGGACGGACCTCTGGGGCCAACGTCCTGACTTTC. This translates into CASRPGRTSGANVLTF.

Written as DNA, the CDR3 is TGTGCCAGCAGCTTAGTGGGAGCAACAGATACGCAGTATTTT. Amino acid sequence: CASSLVGATDTQYF. This chain connects TRBV7-6 to TRBJ2-3, with a tentative D call TRBD2 (5 bases). V was pared by 1 base and J by 3 bases, with 8 bases between. The CDR3 is made up of 14 amino acids. Germline values: CDR1 SGHVS, CDR2 FNYEAQ.

This clonotype was recorded a few times. The chain couples TRBV6-2 or TRBV6-3 to TRBJ1-1, with D perhaps matching TRBD1 (6 bases). Germline CDR1 MNHEY, CDR2 SVGEGT. Trimming left V 6 bases short and J 1 base short, with 9 bases between. This CDR3 is 13 amino acids long. In DNA form, the CDR3 reads TGTGCCAGCAGGAAACAGGGGAACACTGAAGCTTTCTTT. It is translated as CASRKQGNTEAFF.